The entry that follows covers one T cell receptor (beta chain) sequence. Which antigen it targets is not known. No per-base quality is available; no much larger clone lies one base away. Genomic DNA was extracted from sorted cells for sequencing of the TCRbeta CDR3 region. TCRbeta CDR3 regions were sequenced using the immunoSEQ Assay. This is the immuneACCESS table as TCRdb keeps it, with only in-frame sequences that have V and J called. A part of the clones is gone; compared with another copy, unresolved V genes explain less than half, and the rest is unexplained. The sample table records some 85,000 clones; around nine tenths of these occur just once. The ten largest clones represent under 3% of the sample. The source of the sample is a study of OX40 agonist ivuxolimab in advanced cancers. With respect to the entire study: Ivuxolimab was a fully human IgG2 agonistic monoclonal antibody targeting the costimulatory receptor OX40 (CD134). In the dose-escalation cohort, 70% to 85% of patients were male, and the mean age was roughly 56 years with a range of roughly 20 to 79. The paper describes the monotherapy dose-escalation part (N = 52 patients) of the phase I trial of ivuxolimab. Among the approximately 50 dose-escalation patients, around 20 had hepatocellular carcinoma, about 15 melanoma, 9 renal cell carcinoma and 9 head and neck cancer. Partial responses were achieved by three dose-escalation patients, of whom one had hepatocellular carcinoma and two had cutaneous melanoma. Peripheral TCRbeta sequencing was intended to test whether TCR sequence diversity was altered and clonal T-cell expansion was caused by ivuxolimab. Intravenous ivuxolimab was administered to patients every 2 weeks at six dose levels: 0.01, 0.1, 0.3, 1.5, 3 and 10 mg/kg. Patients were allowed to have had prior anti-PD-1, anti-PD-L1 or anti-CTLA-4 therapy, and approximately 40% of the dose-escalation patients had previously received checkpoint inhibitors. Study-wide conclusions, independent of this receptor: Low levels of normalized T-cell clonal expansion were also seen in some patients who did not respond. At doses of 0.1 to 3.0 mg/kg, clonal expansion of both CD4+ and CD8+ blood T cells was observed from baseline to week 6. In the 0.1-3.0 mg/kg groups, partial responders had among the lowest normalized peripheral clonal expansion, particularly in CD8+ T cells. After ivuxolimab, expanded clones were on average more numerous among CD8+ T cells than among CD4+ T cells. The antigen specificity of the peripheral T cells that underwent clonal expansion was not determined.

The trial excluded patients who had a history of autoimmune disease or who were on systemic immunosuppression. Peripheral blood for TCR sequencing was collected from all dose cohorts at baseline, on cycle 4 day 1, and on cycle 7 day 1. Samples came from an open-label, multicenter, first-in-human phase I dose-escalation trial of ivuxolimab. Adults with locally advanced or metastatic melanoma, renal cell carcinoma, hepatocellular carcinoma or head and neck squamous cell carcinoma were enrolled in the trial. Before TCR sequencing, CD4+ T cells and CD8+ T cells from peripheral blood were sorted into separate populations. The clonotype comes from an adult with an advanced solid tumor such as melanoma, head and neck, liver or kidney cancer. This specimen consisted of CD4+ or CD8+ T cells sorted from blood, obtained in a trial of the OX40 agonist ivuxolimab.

The CDR3 reads CASSPGSNGNTIYF. The DNA is as follows: TGTGCCAGCAGCCCAGGGAGTAATGGAAACACCATATATTTT. The chain links TRBV7-6 with TRBJ1-3, with TRBD1 as a weak D call on 5 bases. Taken from the germline V gene, the CDR1 and CDR2 loops are SGHVS and FNYEAQ. Cut back by 5 bases and 3 bases, the V and J ends lie 11 bases apart. Taken from cysteine to phenylalanine, the CDR3 has 14 residues. Just the 42-base CDR3 DNA is kept, in frame starting at base 1.